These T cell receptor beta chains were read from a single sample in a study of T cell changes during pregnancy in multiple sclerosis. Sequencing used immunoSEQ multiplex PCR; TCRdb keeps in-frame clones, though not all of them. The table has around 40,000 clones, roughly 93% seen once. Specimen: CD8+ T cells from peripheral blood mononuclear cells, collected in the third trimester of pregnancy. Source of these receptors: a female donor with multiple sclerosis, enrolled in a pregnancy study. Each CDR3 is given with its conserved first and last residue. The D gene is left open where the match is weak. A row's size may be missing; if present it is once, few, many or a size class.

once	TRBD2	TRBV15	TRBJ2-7	TGTGCCACCAGCGGAACCTTGCCTAGGACTAGCGGGGGGTACGAGCAGTACTTC	CATSGTLPRTSGGYEQYF
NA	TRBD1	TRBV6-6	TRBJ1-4	TGTGCCAGCAGCCCGAGACAGGGGGTCGTGGAACTGTTTTTT	CASSPRQGVVELFF
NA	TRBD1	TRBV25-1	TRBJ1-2	TGTGCCAGGATTCTCGGGACAGGCGATAACTATGGCTACACCTTC	CARILGTGDNYGYTF
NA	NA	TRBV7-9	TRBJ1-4	TGTGCCAGCAGCGATCCAGGGTTAGACGAAAAACTGTTTTTT	CASSDPGLDEKLFF
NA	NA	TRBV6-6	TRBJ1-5	TGTGCCAGCAACCCCCGTGGGGCCAATCAGCCCCAGCATTTT	CASNPRGANQPQHF
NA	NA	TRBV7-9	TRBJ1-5	TGTGCCAGCAGCTTATCGTATAGCAATCAGCCCCAGCATTTT	CASSLSYSNQPQHF
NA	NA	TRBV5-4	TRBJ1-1	TGTGCCAGCACCTCGAACACTGAAGCTTTCTTT	CASTSNTEAFF
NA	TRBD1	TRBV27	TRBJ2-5	TGTGCCAGCAGTTCCCACAGGGGAGCAGAGACCCAGTACTTC	CASSSHRGAETQYF
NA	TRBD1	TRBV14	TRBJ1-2	TGTGCCAGCAGCATGGGACAGAACTATGGCTACACCTTC	CASSMGQNYGYTF
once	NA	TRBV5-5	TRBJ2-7	TGTGCCAGCAGCTTGCGCAGGGTGGGTAATTACGAGCAGTACTTC	CASSLRRVGNYEQYF
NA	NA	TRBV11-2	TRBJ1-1	TGTGCCAGCAGCTCACCGGCGGGGCGGGGCACTGAAGCTTTCTTT	CASSSPAGRGTEAFF
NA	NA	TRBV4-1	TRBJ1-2	TGCGCCAGCAGCCAAGATCGGGGGACCTTCTATGGCTACACCTTC	CASSQDRGTFYGYTF
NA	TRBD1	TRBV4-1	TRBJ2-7	TGCGCCAGCAGCCAAGTGGGACAGACCTACGAGCAGTACTTC	CASSQVGQTYEQYF
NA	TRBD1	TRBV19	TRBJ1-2	TGTGCCAGTACCCCCCAGGGGGCGGTCTATGGCTACACCTTC	CASTPQGAVYGYTF
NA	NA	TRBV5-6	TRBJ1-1	TGTGCCAGCAGCTTGGGTCGGGGGGATGCTTTCTTT	CASSLGRGDAFF
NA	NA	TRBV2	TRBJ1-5	TGTGCCAGCAGTGATCGATTTAGCTTATATAGCAATCAGCCCCAGCATTTT	CASSDRFSLYSNQPQHF
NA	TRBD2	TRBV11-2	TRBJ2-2	TGTGCCACCAGCAGCATCCAGCGGGGGGGGAACACCGGGGAGCTGTTTTTT	CATSSIQRGGNTGELFF
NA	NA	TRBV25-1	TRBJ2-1	TGTGCCAGCAGTCAATACAATGAGCAGTTCTTC	CASSQYNEQFF
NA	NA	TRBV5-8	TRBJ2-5	TGTGCCAGCAGCTTGGTCGTACAGCTCCAAGAGACCCAGTACTTC	CASSLVVQLQETQYF
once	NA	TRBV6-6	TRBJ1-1	TGTGCCAGCAGTATACCGGGAATTGAAGCTTTCTTT	CASSIPGIEAFF
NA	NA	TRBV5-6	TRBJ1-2	TGTGCCAGCAGCTTATTACAGGGTCGCGACCCCGGCTATGGCTACACCTTC	CASSLLQGRDPGYGYTF
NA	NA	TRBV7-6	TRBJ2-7	TGTGCCAGCAGCTTCGGGGGCTCCTACGAGCAGTACTTC	CASSFGGSYEQYF
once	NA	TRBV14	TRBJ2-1	TGTGCCAGCAGCGTAAGACAGGTGGGGTACAATGAGCAGTTCTTC	CASSVRQVGYNEQFF
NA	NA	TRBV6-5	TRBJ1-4	TGTGCCAGCAGGGGCAGTGGAGGCGGGAGTGAAAAACTGTTTTTT	CASRGSGGGSEKLFF